This TCR beta chain was obtained from a study of T cells in Graves' hyperthyroidism and ophthalmopathy. Study-wide points: Ophthalmopathy was identified by the model a median roughly 6.5 months ahead of onset.

This CDR3 spans 12 amino acids. Germline V CDR1 and CDR2: ENHRY, SYGVKD. Between the trimmed V and J ends, which lost 7 bases and 7 bases, there was a span of 8 bases. The TCR beta CDR3 regions underwent amplification using RNA transcripts as the source. TCR CDR3 underwent first-round RT-PCR with the HTBI primer set. TCRdb called the multiplex PCR reads again in MiXCR, with one record for every CDR3 protein. The sample lists about 840,000 distinct CDR3 sequences, roughly 40% seen once, with around 10% in the top ten. As concerns this clonotype: Its antigen is still unknown. A much larger clone is a single base away; this may be a read error.

The sequenced sample consisted of blood. This receptor was identified in a man younger than 35 with Graves' hyperthyroidism. This chain joins TRBV10-3 and TRBJ1-6; D not certain. The CDR3, as DNA: TGTGCCATCAAAGGTGGGAATTCACCCCTCCACTTT. This encodes CAIKGGNSPLHF.